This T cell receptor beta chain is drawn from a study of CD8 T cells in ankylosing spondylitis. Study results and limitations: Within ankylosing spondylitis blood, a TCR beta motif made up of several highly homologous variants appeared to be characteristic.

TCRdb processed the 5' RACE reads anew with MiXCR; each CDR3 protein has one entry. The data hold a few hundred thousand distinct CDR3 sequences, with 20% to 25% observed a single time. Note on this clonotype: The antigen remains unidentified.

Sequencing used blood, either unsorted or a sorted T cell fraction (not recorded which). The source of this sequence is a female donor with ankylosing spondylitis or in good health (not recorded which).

CDR3 bases: TGCAGTGCTAGGATGACAGCCCTGTTGGAGACCCAGTACTTC. Protein: CSARMTALLETQYF. The chain recombines TRBV20-1 with TRBJ2-5, with a weak D call TRBD1 (5 bases). In germline, CDR1 is DFQATT, CDR2 SNEGSKA (reference sequence). Trimming left V 3 bases short and J 5 bases short, with 16 bases between. The CDR3 spans 14 residues.